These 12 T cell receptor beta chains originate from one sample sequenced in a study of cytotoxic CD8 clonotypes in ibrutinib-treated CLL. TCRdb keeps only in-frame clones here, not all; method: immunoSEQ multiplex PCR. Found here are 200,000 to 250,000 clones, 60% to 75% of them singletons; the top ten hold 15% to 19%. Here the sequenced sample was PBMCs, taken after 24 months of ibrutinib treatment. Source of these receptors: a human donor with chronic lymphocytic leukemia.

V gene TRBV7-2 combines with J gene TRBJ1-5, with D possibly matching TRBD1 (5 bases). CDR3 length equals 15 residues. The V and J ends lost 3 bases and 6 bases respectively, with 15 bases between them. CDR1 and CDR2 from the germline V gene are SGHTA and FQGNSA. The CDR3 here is CASSFGGSKGQPQHF. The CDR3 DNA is TGTGCCAGCAGCTTTGGGGGGAGTAAGGGTCAGCCCCAGCATTTT.

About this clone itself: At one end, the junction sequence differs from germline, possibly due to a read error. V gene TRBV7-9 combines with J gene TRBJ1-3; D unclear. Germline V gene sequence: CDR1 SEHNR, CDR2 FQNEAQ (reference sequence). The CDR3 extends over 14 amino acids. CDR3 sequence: CASGLSGSGNTIYF. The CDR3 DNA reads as TGTGCCAGCGGCTTATCGGGATCTGGAAACACCATATATTTT.

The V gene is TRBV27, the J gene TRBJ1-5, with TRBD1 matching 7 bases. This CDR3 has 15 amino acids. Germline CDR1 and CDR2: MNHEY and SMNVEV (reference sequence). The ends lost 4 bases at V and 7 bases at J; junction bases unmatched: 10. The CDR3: CASSSQGIGKQPQHF. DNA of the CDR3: TGTGCCAGCAGTTCACAGGGGATCGGGAAACAGCCCCAGCATTTT.

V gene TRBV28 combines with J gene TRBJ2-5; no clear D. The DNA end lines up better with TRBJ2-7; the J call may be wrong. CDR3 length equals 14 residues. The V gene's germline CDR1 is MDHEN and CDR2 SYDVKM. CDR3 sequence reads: CASSPSRAPHEQYF. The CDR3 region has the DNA TGTGCCAGCAGCCCCTCCCGCGCACCCCACGAGCAGTACTTC.

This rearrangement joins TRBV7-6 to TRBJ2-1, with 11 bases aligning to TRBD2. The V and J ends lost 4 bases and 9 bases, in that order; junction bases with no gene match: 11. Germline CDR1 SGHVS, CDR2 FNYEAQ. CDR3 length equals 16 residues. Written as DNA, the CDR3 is TGTGCCAGCAGCTCCACGCCCGTAGCGGGAGGGATTGAGCAGTTCTTC. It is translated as CASSSTPVAGGIEQFF.

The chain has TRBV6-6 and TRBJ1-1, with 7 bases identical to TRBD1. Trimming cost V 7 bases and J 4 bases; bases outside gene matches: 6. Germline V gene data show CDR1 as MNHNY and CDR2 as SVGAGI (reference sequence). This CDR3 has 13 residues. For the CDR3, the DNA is TGTGCCAGCACCCCAGGGGGTGCCACTGAAGCTTTCTTT. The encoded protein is CASTPGGATEAFF.

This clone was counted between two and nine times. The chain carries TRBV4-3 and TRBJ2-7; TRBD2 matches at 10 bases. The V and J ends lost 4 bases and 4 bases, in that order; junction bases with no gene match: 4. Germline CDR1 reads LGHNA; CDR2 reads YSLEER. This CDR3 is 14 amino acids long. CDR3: CASSLWTSGYEQYF. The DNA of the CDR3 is TGCGCCAGCAGCCTCTGGACTAGCGGATACGAGCAGTACTTC.

The CDR3 bases are TGTGCCAGTAGTACCAACCTCCCCGGGCCAATGGAAAAACTGTTTTTT. This gives the protein CASSTNLPGPMEKLFF. The chain is built from TRBV19 and TRBJ1-4; D gene uncertain. The germline CDR1 and CDR2 sequences are LNHDA and SQIVND (reference sequence). Between the trimmed V and J ends, which lost 4 bases and 8 bases, there was a span of 20 bases. CDR3 size: 16 residues.

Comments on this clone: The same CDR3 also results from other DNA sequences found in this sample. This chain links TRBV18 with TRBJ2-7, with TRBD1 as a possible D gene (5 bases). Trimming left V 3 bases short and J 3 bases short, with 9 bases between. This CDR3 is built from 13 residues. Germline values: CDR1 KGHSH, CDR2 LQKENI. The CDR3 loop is CASSPRESYEQYF. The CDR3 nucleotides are TGTGCCAGCTCACCCAGGGAAAGCTACGAGCAGTACTTC.

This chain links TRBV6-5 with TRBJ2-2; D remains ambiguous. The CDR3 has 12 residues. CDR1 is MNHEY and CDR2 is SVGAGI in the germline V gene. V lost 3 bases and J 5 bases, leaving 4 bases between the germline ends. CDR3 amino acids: CASSYQTGELFF. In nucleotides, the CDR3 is TGTGCCAGCAGTTATCAGACCGGGGAGCTGTTTTTT.

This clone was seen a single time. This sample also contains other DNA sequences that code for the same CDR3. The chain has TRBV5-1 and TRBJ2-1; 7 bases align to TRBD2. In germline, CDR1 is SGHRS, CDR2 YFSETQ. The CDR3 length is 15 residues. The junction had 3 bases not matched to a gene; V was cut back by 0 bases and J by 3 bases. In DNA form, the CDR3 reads TGCGCCAGCAGCTTGGAGGGCGGGAGCTACAATGAGCAGTTCTTC. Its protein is CASSLEGGSYNEQFF.

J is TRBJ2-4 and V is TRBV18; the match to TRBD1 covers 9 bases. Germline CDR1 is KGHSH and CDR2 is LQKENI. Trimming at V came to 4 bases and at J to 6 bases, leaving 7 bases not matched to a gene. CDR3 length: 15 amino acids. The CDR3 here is CASSLDRGYGNIQYF. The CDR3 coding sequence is TGTGCCAGCTCACTCGACAGGGGGTATGGAAACATTCAGTACTTC.